The next 3 T cell receptor beta chains were all read from a single sample in a study of T-cell reconstitution after alpha-beta-depleted transplantation in children. A library of TCRbeta sequences, prepared with unique molecular identifiers, was generated. TCRdb passed the PCR reads through MiXCR, listing each CDR3 protein once. The sample has 90,000 to 150,000 distinct CDR3 sequences, 20% to 25% seen once. The sample consisted of PBMCs, mostly from graft donor cells, taken 180 days after TCRalphabeta/CD19-depleted stem cell transplant. These receptors came from a male patient aged 2-9 years who had a stem cell transplant for chronic granulomatous disease, so the T cells may come from the graft donor.

This sequence joins TRBV20-1 and TRBJ1-5, with no clear D. The germline gives CDR1 DFQATT, CDR2 SNEGSKA (reference sequence). There are 16 residues in the CDR3. V dropped 4 bases and J dropped 5 bases, with 21 bases sitting between them. The CDR3 DNA reads TGCAGTGCTATCCCAGGACCTGAGAGATATTATCAGCCCCAGCATTTT. Its protein is CSAIPGPERYYQPQHF.

The chain recombines TRBV20-1 with TRBJ2-5; possibly TRBD2 for D (7 bases). V lost 3 bases to trimming and J lost 0 bases, with 29 bases between them. The CDR3 is made up of 20 amino acids. Germline V gene data show CDR1 as DFQATT and CDR2 as SNEGSKA (reference sequence). CDR3 nucleotides: TGCAGTGCTAGCAGGGGAATGACTAGCAAGTGGGTCCTGTACCAAGAGACCCAGTACTTC. It codes for CSASRGMTSKWVLYQETQYF.

The J gene is TRBJ2-3, the V gene TRBV12-3 or TRBV12-4, with D hard to call. Trimming cost V 3 bases and J 3 bases, with 7 bases left between them. CDR3 length equals 13 residues. Here the CDR3 DNA reads TGTGCCAGCAGTTTGTTAGTTACAGATACGCAGTATTTT. Its translation: CASSLLVTDTQYF.